The 3 T cell receptor beta chains below all came from one sample that was sequenced in a study of T cell changes during pregnancy in multiple sclerosis. Using immunoSEQ multiplex PCR, the repertoire was profiled, and TCRdb retains in-frame clones only, with some absent. The data show 80,000 to 100,000 clones, with 75% to 95% seen just once and 0.7% to 0.9% held by the top ten. Sequencing was performed on peripheral blood, taken in the second trimester of pregnancy. The receptors come from a female donor in good health, enrolled as a control in a pregnancy study.

The genes are TRBV12-5 and TRBJ2-3; weak D call: TRBD2 (6 bases). The germline gives CDR1 LGHNT, CDR2 FRNRAP. The CDR3 is 15 amino acids. The V end lost 6 bases, the J end lost 2 bases, and 15 bases lay between the germline ends. The CDR3 coding sequence is TGTGCTAGTGGCCCCCAGGGACTTTTCACAGATACGCAGTATTTT. Its protein product is CASGPQGLFTDTQYF.

The CDR3 loop reads CASSAGQYSTDTQYF. DNA of the CDR3: TGCGCCAGCAGCGCGGGACAGTATTCCACAGATACGCAGTATTTT. The chain combines TRBV5-1 with TRBJ2-3; D might be TRBD1 (7 bases). V was shortened by 4 bases and J by 2 bases, with 14 bases between the two germline ends. The CDR3 covers 15 residues. Per the germline V gene, CDR1 is SGHRS and CDR2 is YFSETQ.

The V call is TRBV7-9, the J call TRBJ1-1, with D possibly TRBD1 on 5 matching bases. V lost 3 bases to trimming and J lost 0 bases, with 11 bases between them. Germline V gives CDR1 SEHNR, CDR2 FQNEAQ (reference sequence). The CDR3 extends over 15 amino acids. Written as DNA, the CDR3 is TGTGCCAGCAGCTTGACAAGGGGTTTGAACACTGAAGCTTTCTTT. Its protein product is CASSLTRGLNTEAFF. The full variable domain, with the rest looked up from reference TRBV7-9 and TRBJ1-1, is DTGVSQNPRHKITKRGQNVTFRCDPISEHNRLYWYRQTLGQGPEFLTYFQNEAQLEKSRLLSDRFSAERPKGSFSTLEIQRTEQGDSAMYLCASSLTRGLNTEAFFGQGTRLTVV.